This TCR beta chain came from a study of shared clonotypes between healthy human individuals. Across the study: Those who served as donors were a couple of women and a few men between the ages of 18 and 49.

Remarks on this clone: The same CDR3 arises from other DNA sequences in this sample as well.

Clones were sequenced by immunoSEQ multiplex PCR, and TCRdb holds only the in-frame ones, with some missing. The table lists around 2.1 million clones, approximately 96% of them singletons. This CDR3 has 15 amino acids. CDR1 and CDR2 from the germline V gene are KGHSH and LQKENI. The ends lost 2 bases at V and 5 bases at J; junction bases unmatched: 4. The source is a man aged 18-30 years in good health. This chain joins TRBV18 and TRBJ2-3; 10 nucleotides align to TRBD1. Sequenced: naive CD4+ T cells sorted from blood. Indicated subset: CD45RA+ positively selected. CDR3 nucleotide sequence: TGTGCCAGCTCACCAGGGACAGGGGCGGGAGATACGCAGTATTTT. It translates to CASSPGTGAGDTQYF.